Sequencing of this TCR beta chain was carried out in a study of T cell responses to AZD1222 COVID-19 vaccine. Study-level findings and limits: Elevations in Spike-specific TCR breadth and depth followed administration of two AZD1222 doses. Reportedly, close to half of spike-specific TCRs are directed against unmutated variant regions. The donors showed a predominance of white British ancestry and of females, with possible underestimation of clonal diversity.

Germline V gene sequence: CDR1 GTSNPN, CDR2 SVGIG (reference sequence). The CDR3 has 13 amino acids. Trimming removed 4 bases from V and 8 bases from J, with 17 bases in between. Generated by immunoSEQ multiplex PCR, the TCRdb table keeps only in-frame clones and is missing some. The data contain around 110,000 clones, around 93% of them singletons. In the case of this clone: Antigen: not known.

Doses given second, at about 4 or about 12 weeks, were pooled. The sequence was collected from an adult who received the AZD1222 COVID-19 vaccine. This specimen was peripheral blood, taken 28 days after the second AZD1222 dose. The chain has TRBV30 and TRBJ1-2, with D unclear. The CDR3 sequence is CAWMLRGLGGYTF. The CDR3 DNA reads TGTGCCTGGATGTTGCGGGGATTAGGGGGCTACACCTTC.